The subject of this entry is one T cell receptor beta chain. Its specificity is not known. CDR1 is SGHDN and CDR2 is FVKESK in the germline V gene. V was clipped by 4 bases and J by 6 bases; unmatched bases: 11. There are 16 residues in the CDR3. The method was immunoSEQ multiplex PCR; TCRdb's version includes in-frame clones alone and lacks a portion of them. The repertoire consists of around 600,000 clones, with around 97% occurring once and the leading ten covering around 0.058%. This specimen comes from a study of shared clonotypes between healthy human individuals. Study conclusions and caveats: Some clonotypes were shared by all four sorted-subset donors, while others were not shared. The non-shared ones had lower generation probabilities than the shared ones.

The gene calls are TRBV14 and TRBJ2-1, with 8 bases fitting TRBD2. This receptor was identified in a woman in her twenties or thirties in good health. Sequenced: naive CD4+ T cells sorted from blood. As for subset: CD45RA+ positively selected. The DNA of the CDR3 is TGTGCCAGCAGCCCAGTAACCGGACTAGCACGCAATGAGCAGTTCTTC. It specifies CASSPVTGLARNEQFF.